What follows are 13 T cell receptor beta chains derived from one specimen sequenced in a study of blood T cells in healthy people across ages (dated by TCRdb to the mid-2010s). Library preparation was by 5' RACE. TCRdb names Illumina HiSeq 2500 as the instrument used. The second PCR ran for about 7 to 11 cycles and used a J-beta primer mix along with a sample-barcoded 5' primer. TCRdb's own reprocessing of the public reads used fastp at Q25 and MiXCR and kept productive beta chains. Duplicate CDR3 protein sequences are folded into a single record with the most common DNA and genes. The table for this sample lists 700,000 to 850,000 distinct CDR3 sequences; about 53% of them were counted only once. 41% of the sample is in the top ten clones. Specimen: blood. The receptors stem from a man older than 75 in good health.

The rearrangement links TRBV14 to TRBJ2-1; 7 nucleotides agree with TRBD2. CDR3 length: 15 amino acids. Germline V gene data show CDR1 as SGHDN and CDR2 as FVKESK. V trimming: 3 bases; J trimming: 2 bases; junction bases outside the gene matches: 4. CDR3 in amino acids: CASSHRGRAYNEQFF. The CDR3 coding sequence is TGTGCCAGCAGCCATCGGGGGAGGGCCTACAATGAGCAGTTCTTC. Based on the CDR3 plus reference TRBV14 and TRBJ2-1, the full variable domain is EAGVTQFPSHSVIEKGQTVTLRCDPISGHDNLYWYRRVMGKEIKFLLHFVKESKQDESGMPNNRFLAERTGGTYSTLKVQPAELEDSGVYFCASSHRGRAYNEQFFGPGTRLTVL.

The chain combines TRBV7-9 with TRBJ1-6; maybe TRBD1 (5 bases). CDR1 is SEHNR, CDR2 FQNEAQ, per germline (reference sequence). V lost 1 base and J lost 7, with 14 bases in between. The CDR3 is made up of 16 amino acids. Here the CDR3 DNA reads TGTGCCAGCAGCTTAGTTCATGGGCGGGGGAATTCACCCCTCCACTTT. It specifies CASSLVHGRGNSPLHF.

This clonotype occurred a few times. This sequence joins TRBV20-1 and TRBJ2-1, with 11 nucleotides matching TRBD2. CDR1 is DFQATT, CDR2 SNEGSKA, per germline (reference sequence). The CDR3 contains 18 residues. Trimming removed 0 bases from V and 6 bases from J; junction bases left unmatched: 13. CDR3: CSARDRTSGRPSANEQFF. CDR3 nucleotides: TGCAGTGCTAGAGATAGGACTAGCGGGCGCCCTTCGGCCAATGAGCAGTTCTTC.

This clonotype was recorded a few times. The chain is built from TRBV9 and TRBJ2-5; tentatively, D is TRBD1 or TRBD2 (5 bases each). Trimming removed 4 bases at V and 1 base at J, with 11 bases between. This CDR3 has 14 residues. CDR1 is SGDLS, CDR2 YYNGEE, per germline. This CDR3 reads CASSPLGAQETQYF. In DNA form, the CDR3 reads TGTGCCAGCAGCCCCCTCGGGGCCCAAGAGACCCAGTACTTC.

The V call is TRBV18, the J call TRBJ1-1; the match to TRBD1 covers 8 bases. The CDR3 loop spans 14 amino acids. The germline V gene has CDR1 KGHSH and CDR2 LQKENI. The junction had 9 bases not matched to a gene; V was cut back by 5 bases and J by 7 bases. This chain's CDR3 is CASSERRDRLEAFF. In DNA form, the CDR3 reads TGTGCCAGCTCAGAAAGGAGGGACAGGCTTGAAGCTTTCTTT.

The CDR3 spells CASSYSGQGATCTYTF. The CDR3 DNA is TGTGCCAGCAGTTACTCGGGACAGGGGGCTACATGCACCTACACCTTC. J is TRBJ1-2 and V is TRBV6-5; 12 bases map to TRBD1. V shed 0 bases and J 10 bases; nucleotides not matched to a gene: 9. This CDR3 region has 16 residues. Germline V gives CDR1 MNHEY, CDR2 SVGAGI.

V usage is TRBV4-2 and J usage is TRBJ2-2, with 7 nucleotides matching TRBD2. Germline assignment: CDR1 LGHNA and CDR2 YNFKEQ. This CDR3 contains 18 residues. V shed 1 base and J 10 bases; nucleotides not matched to a gene: 18. In DNA form, the CDR3 reads TGTGCCAGCAGCCAAGGCCGTCTGAGCGGGGAGGGCTCTATGGAGCTGTTTTTT. It is translated as CASSQGRLSGEGSMELFF.

The CDR3 nucleotides are TGTGCCAGCAATCGACTAGCGGGAGGTTACGAGCAGTACTTC. It yields the protein CASNRLAGGYEQYF. The chain recombines TRBV28 with TRBJ2-7, with 13 bases aligning to TRBD2. Germline V lookup: CDR1 MDHEN, CDR2 SYDVKM. The trim removed 7 bases at V and 4 bases at J, leaving 4 bases unmatched. There are 14 residues in the CDR3.

This chain links TRBV9 with TRBJ2-5; no reliable D call. The length of the CDR3 is 19 residues. Germline V CDR1 and CDR2: SGDLS, YYNGEE. The V gene lost 0 bases and the J gene lost 11 bases, with 32 bases spanning the gap. The CDR3 DNA is TGTGCCAGCAGCGTAGACGTAGGTGGAACTCCCCGCTCGGCACATGAGCAGTACTTC. Translating it yields CASSVDVGGTPRSAHEQYF.

This chain links TRBV7-2 with TRBJ1-1; weak D call: TRBD1 (5 bases). The CDR3 is made up of 14 amino acids. V lost 1 base, J lost 4 bases, and 10 bases lay in between. CDR1 SGHTA and CDR2 FQGNSA come from the germline V gene. CDR3 protein: CASSLVGGGTEAFF. CDR3 in DNA: TGTGCCAGCAGCTTAGTAGGTGGGGGCACTGAAGCTTTCTTT.

The genes are TRBV6-1 and TRBJ2-2, with D possibly TRBD1 on 7 matching bases. Trimming took off 2 bases at V and 5 bases at J, with 15 bases between the two ends. The CDR3 is 16 amino acids. In germline, CDR1 is MNHNS, CDR2 SASEGT. In DNA, the CDR3 is TGTGCCAGCAGTGAAAGGATGACAGGGAGGACCGGGGAGCTGTTTTTT. Residues: CASSERMTGRTGELFF.

This clonotype was seen a handful of times. The V gene is TRBV28, the J gene TRBJ2-3; D is undetermined. CDR3 length: 15 amino acids. Per the germline V gene, CDR1 is MDHEN and CDR2 is SYDVKM. Trimming took off 1 base at V and 1 base at J, with 9 bases between the two ends. CDR3 residues: CASSLSRSGTDTQYF. The CDR3 DNA reads as TGTGCCAGCAGTTTATCCCGATCAGGCACAGATACGCAGTATTTT.

This chain joins TRBV11-2 and TRBJ1-3, with a possible D match to TRBD1 (5 bases). CDR1 SGHAT and CDR2 FQNNGV come from the germline V gene. V lost 2 bases and J 0 bases, leaving 11 bases between the germline ends. CDR3 length: 16 amino acids. The CDR3 loop reads CASSLFTGLSGNTIYF. DNA of the CDR3: TGTGCCAGCAGCTTATTTACGGGACTCTCTGGAAACACCATATATTTT.